This T cell receptor (beta chain) emerged from a study of T cells after yellow fever vaccination. There are 18 residues in the CDR3. The V and J ends lost 2 bases and 3 bases respectively, with 21 bases between them. Per germline, CDR1 SGHAT and CDR2 FQNNGV. TCRdb used MiXCR to reprocess the 5' RACE reads, holding one entry per CDR3 protein. The sample includes some 200,000 distinct CDR3 sequences, about 10% of them seen just once. Regarding the study as a whole: Booster samples showed a return of most primary-vaccination clones (under 97% CD4, around 85% CD8).

This clonotype has more than one count but fewer than ten. The antigen remains unidentified. This TCR was recovered from a young man who received the YFV17D yellow fever vaccine. The sample was CD8+ T cells sorted from PBMCs, taken 15 days after the yellow fever booster vaccination. The chain recombines TRBV11-2 with TRBJ2-3, with TRBD1 as a possible D gene (6 bases). The CDR3 loop reads CASSLSDQGSLATDTQYF. CDR3 nucleotides: TGTGCCAGCAGCTTATCGGATCAGGGGAGTTTGGCAACAGATACGCAGTATTTT.